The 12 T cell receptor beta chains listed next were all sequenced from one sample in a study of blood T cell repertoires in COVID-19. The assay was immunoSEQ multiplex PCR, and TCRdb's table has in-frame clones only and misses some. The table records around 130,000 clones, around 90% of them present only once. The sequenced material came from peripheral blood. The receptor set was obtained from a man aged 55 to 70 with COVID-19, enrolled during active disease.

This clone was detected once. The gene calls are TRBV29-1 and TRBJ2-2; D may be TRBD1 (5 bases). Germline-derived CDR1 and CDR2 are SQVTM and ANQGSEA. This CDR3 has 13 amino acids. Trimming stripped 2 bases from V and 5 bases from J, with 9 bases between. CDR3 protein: CSVEQGGTGELFF. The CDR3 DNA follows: TGCAGCGTTGAACAGGGTGGAACCGGGGAGCTGTTTTTT.

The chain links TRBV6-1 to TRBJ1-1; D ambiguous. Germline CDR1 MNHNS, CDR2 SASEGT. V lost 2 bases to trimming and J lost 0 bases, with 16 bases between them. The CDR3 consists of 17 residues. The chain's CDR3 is CASSERVGTSMNTEAFF. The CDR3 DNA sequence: TGTGCCAGCAGTGAACGGGTAGGCACCTCTATGAACACTGAAGCTTTCTTT.

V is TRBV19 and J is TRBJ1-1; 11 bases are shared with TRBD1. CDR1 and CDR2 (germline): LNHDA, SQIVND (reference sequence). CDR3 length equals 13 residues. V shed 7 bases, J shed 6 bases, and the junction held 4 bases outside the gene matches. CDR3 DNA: TGTGCCAGTACTCCGGGACAGGGGGCTGAAGCTTTCTTT. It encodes CASTPGQGAEAFF. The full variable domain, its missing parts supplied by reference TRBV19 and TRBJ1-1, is DGGITQSPKYLFRKEGQNVTLSCEQNLNHDAMYWYRQDPGQGLRLIYYSQIVNDFQKGDIAEGYSVSREKKESFPLTVTSAQKNPTAFYLCASTPGQGAEAFFGQGTRLTVV.

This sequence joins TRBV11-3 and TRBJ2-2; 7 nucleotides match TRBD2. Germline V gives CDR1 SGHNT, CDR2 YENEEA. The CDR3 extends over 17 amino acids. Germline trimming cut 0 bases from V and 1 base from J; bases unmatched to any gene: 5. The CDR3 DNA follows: TGTGCCAGCAGCTTAGACGGTCTAGCGGTGAACACCGGGGAGCTGTTTTTT. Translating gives CASSLDGLAVNTGELFF.

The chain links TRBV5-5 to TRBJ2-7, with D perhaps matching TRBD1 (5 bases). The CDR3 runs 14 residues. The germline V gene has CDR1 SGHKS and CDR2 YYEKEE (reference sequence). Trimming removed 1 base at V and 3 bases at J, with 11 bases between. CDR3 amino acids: CASSLTRGRYEQYF. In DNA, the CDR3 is TGTGCCAGCAGCTTGACAAGGGGTCGCTACGAGCAGTACTTC.

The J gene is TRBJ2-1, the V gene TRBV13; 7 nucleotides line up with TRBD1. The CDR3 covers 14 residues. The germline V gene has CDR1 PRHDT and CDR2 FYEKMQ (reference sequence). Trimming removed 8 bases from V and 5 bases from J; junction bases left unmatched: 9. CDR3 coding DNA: TGTGCCAGCCTCGCAGGGACAGAGGACAATGAGCAGTTCTTC. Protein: CASLAGTEDNEQFF.

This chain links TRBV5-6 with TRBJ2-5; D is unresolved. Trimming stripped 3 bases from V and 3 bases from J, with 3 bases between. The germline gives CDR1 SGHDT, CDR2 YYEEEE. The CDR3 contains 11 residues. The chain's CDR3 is CASSSKETQYF. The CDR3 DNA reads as TGTGCCAGCAGCTCAAAAGAGACCCAGTACTTC.

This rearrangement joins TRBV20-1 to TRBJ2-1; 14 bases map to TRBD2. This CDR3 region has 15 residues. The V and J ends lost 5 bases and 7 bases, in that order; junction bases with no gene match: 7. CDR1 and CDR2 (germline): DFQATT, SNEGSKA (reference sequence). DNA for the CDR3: TGCAGTGCTCGTGGGACTAGCGGGAGTAGGAATGAGCAGTTCTTC. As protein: CSARGTSGSRNEQFF.

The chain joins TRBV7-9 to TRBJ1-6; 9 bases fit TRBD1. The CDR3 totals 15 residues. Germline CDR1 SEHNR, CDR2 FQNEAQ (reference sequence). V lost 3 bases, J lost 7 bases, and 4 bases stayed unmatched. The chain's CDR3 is CASSFVGTGNSPLHF. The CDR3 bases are TGTGCCAGCAGCTTCGTCGGGACAGGGAATTCACCCCTCCACTTT.

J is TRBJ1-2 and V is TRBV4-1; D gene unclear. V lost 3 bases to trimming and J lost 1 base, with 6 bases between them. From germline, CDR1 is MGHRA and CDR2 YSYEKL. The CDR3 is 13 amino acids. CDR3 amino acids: CASSQGDNYGYTF. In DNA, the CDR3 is TGCGCCAGCAGCCAGGGAGATAACTATGGCTACACCTTC.

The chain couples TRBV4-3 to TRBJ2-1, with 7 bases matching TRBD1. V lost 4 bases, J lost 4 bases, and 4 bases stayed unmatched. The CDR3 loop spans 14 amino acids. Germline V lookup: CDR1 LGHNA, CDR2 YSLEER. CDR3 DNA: TGCGCCAGCAGCCGAAACAGGGGTTACAATGAGCAGTTCTTC. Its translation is CASSRNRGYNEQFF.

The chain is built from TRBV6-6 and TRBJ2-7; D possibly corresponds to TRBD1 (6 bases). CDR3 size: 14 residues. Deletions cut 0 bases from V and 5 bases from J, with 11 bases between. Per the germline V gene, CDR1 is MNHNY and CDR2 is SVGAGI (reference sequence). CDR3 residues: CASSYSGAHDEQYF. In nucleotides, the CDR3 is TGTGCCAGCAGTTACTCGGGGGCGCATGACGAGCAGTACTTC.